These 21 T cell receptor beta chains originate from one sample sequenced in a study of cytomegalovirus exposure and HLA in healthy donors. Clones were read by immunoSEQ multiplex PCR, and TCRdb kept only the in-frame ones, dropping some. Of tens of thousands of clones in the sample, approximately 93% were seen once. The sequencing sample was made of PBMCs. The receptor source for this set is a woman younger than 35 in good health and CMV-seropositive.

The chain joins TRBV28 to TRBJ2-1; D remains ambiguous. Trimming pared 3 bases from V and 5 bases from J, leaving 8 bases between. Per the germline V gene, CDR1 is MDHEN and CDR2 is SYDVKM. The CDR3 is 13 residues long. The CDR3 is CASSFPANNEQFF. CDR3 bases: TGTGCCAGCAGTTTCCCCGCGAACAATGAGCAGTTCTTC.

This clone has just one count. The genes are TRBV7-3 and TRBJ2-3; 7 nucleotides align to TRBD1. The germline gives CDR1 SGHTA, CDR2 FQGTGA. The CDR3 runs to 12 residues. The ends lost 5 bases at V and 5 bases at J; junction bases unmatched: 1. This CDR3 reads CASSRTGDTQYF. In DNA, the CDR3 is TGTGCCAGCAGCCGGACAGGAGATACGCAGTATTTT.

The chain combines TRBV7-3 with TRBJ2-7, with 9 bases that match TRBD2. The trim removed 5 bases at V and 0 bases at J, leaving 14 bases unmatched. This CDR3 region has 18 residues. CDR1 is SGHTA and CDR2 is FQGTGA in the germline V gene. CDR3 in amino acids: CASSPGGSGGPSSYEQYF. The CDR3 DNA reads TGTGCCAGCAGCCCCGGGGGTAGCGGGGGACCTAGCTCCTACGAGCAGTACTTC.

V usage is TRBV25-1 and J usage is TRBJ2-2; D may be TRBD1 (5 bases). The V end was cut by 7 bases, the J end by 1 base, with 16 bases between. The germline V gene encodes CDR1 MGHDK and CDR2 SYGVNS. The CDR3 covers 16 residues. The CDR3 sequence is CASNQGAAQNTGELFF. As DNA, the CDR3 is TGTGCCAGCAACCAAGGGGCGGCGCAGAACACCGGGGAGCTGTTTTTT.

The V and J genes are TRBV28 and TRBJ1-5; tentatively, D is TRBD1 (5 bases). V gave up 6 bases and J gave up 3 bases, with 12 bases separating them. CDR3 length: 14 amino acids. The germline V gene has CDR1 MDHEN and CDR2 SYDVKM. The CDR3 loop reads CASRPAGINQPQHF. In nucleotides, the CDR3 is TGTGCCAGCAGGCCCGCAGGGATCAATCAGCCCCAGCATTTT. The full variable domain, rest sourced from reference TRBV28 and TRBJ1-5, is DVKVTQSSRYLVKRTGEKVFLECVQDMDHENMFWYRQDPGLGLRLIYFSYDVKMKEKGDIPEGYSVSREKKERFSLILESASTNQTSMYLCASRPAGINQPQHFGDGTRLSIL.

The V gene is TRBV7-2, the J gene TRBJ2-7, with 10 bases aligning to TRBD1. The CDR3 is made up of 14 amino acids. Germline lookup yields CDR1 SGHTA and CDR2 FQGNSA. The J segment lost 7 bases and the V segment lost 6 bases, leaving 9 bases of the junction unmatched. In DNA, the CDR3 is TGTGCCAGCAGTCCGACAGGGGGCGCGAGGGAGCAGTACTTC. Its translation is CASSPTGGAREQYF.

The chain links TRBV13 to TRBJ1-6, with 10 positions matching TRBD1. Germline V CDR1 and CDR2: PRHDT, FYEKMQ (reference sequence). The CDR3 is 20 residues long. V gave up 5 bases and J gave up 3 bases; unmatched junction bases: 16. The CDR3 loop is CASSRRSGTGVLIYNSPLHF. In DNA form, the CDR3 reads TGTGCCAGCAGCCGACGATCCGGGACAGGGGTCCTCATCTATAATTCACCCCTCCACTTT.

The chain has TRBV18 and TRBJ2-3; 8 nucleotides agree with TRBD2. Germline CDR1 is KGHSH and CDR2 is LQKENI. J lost 4 bases, V lost 5 bases, and 2 bases had no gene match. The CDR3 has 13 amino acids. CDR3 residues: CASSSGSADTQYF. The DNA of the CDR3 is TGTGCCAGCTCAAGCGGGAGCGCAGATACGCAGTATTTT.

The chain joins TRBV4-3 to TRBJ1-4; D is perhaps TRBD1 (6 bases). CDR1 is LGHNA and CDR2 is YSLEER in the germline V gene. The CDR3 sequence is 18 residues long. V lost 0 bases and J 4 bases, leaving 18 bases between the germline ends. The CDR3 sequence is CASSQDLFTGSLNEKLFF. The CDR3 DNA reads as TGCGCCAGCAGCCAAGACCTGTTTACAGGGTCCCTTAATGAAAAACTGTTTTTT.

The V gene is TRBV13, the J gene TRBJ2-7; D unclear. The germline V gene encodes CDR1 PRHDT and CDR2 FYEKMQ (reference sequence). Trimming pared 0 bases from V and 2 bases from J, leaving 8 bases between. The CDR3 runs 14 residues. Written as DNA, the CDR3 is TGTGCCAGCAGCTTAGGCCGGCGGACCTACGAGCAGTACTTC. Amino acid sequence: CASSLGRRTYEQYF.

A single count supports this clone. The rearrangement joins TRBV4-3 to TRBJ1-4; no definite D call. V was trimmed by 0 bases and J by 6 bases, leaving 17 bases between them. CDR1 and CDR2 (germline): LGHNA, YSLEER. This CDR3 has 17 residues. Written as DNA, the CDR3 is TGCGCCAGCAGCCAAGATCTTTGGGCTGGGTCCTATGAAAAACTGTTTTTT. Amino acids: CASSQDLWAGSYEKLFF.

This chain uses TRBV6-5 with TRBJ2-1; 13 nucleotides agree with TRBD2. CDR3 length: 13 amino acids. Germline CDR1 reads MNHEY; CDR2 reads SVGAGI. The ends lost 4 bases at V and 10 bases at J; junction bases unmatched: 1. CDR3 nucleotides: TGTGCCAGCAGTTCGGGACTAGCGGGGGAGCAGTTCTTC. Translated, it gives CASSSGLAGEQFF.

CDR3 protein: CASSQDSGGGETQYF. The CDR3 nucleotides read TGCGCCAGCAGCCAAGATTCGGGGGGGGGAGAGACCCAGTACTTC. The rearrangement uses TRBV4-3 and TRBJ2-5; 8 nucleotides align to TRBD2. V shed 0 bases and J 4 bases; nucleotides not matched to a gene: 4. This CDR3 region has 15 residues. Germline V gene sequence: CDR1 LGHNA, CDR2 YSLEER.

The rearrangement joins TRBV4-1 to TRBJ1-1; D is undetermined. The V and J ends lost 4 bases and 5 bases respectively, with 11 bases between them. The CDR3 has 13 residues. CDR1 and CDR2 (germline): MGHRA, YSYEKL. The CDR3 protein is CASSRPTGTEAFF. The CDR3 nucleotides are TGCGCCAGCAGCCGCCCGACGGGGACTGAAGCTTTCTTT.

The V gene is TRBV19, the J gene TRBJ2-1, with TRBD2 matching over 14 bases. The V gene end was trimmed by 3 bases and the J gene end by 9 bases; junction bases not matched to a gene: 4. The CDR3 contains 15 residues. CDR1 and CDR2 from the germline V gene are LNHDA and SQIVND (reference sequence). In DNA, the CDR3 is TGTGCCAGTAGTATGACTAGCGGGGGGGCGGGTGAGCAGTTCTTC. Protein product: CASSMTSGGAGEQFF.

The chain combines TRBV12-5 with TRBJ2-1, with TRBD1 as a possible D gene (6 bases). The germline CDR1 and CDR2 sequences are LGHNT and FRNRAP. Trimming stripped 3 bases from V and 8 bases from J, with 17 bases between. The length of the CDR3 is 15 residues. DNA for the CDR3: TGTGCTAGTGGTTTCGGGCAACTATCAGGGGATGAGCAGTTCTTC. Translation gives CASGFGQLSGDEQFF.

The genes are TRBV5-4 and TRBJ2-1, with unresolved D. The CDR3 is made up of 18 amino acids. V lost 0 bases, J lost 2 bases, and 18 bases lay in between. Germline CDR1 SGHNT, CDR2 YYREEE (reference sequence). The CDR3 spells CASSLVWVIGSTYNEQFF. The CDR3 bases are TGTGCCAGCAGCTTGGTTTGGGTTATAGGTAGCACCTACAATGAGCAGTTCTTC.

J is TRBJ2-5 and V is TRBV7-9, with D possibly matching TRBD1 (5 bases). This CDR3 spans 13 amino acids. The germline CDR1 and CDR2 sequences are SEHNR and FQNEAQ (reference sequence). V shed 5 bases and J shed 2 bases, with 9 bases lying between them. The CDR3 loop reads CASSRTGQETQYF. In nucleotides, the CDR3 is TGTGCCAGCAGCCGTACAGGTCAAGAGACCCAGTACTTC.

This clone was seen once. This chain connects TRBV7-9 to TRBJ2-2; TRBD2 is a possible D gene (6 bases). V shed 7 bases and J shed 6 bases, with 21 bases lying between them. There are 16 residues in the CDR3. Looked up from germline, CDR1 is SEHNR and CDR2 is FQNEAQ (reference sequence). CDR3 loop: CASTPGSASWAGELFF. DNA of the CDR3: TGTGCCAGCACCCCCGGGAGCGCGTCATGGGCCGGGGAGCTGTTTTTT.

The rearrangement joins TRBV30 to TRBJ1-2; D is unclear. V lost 5 bases to trimming and J lost 5 bases, with 12 bases between them. Germline V lookup: CDR1 GTSNPN, CDR2 SVGIG (reference sequence). This CDR3 spans 12 amino acids. CDR3: CAWAVWRYGYTF. CDR3 DNA sequence: TGTGCCTGGGCGGTCTGGCGGTATGGCTACACCTTC.

This chain links TRBV28 with TRBJ1-4, with D possibly TRBD1 on 6 matching bases. V was clipped by 10 bases and J by 4 bases, with 19 bases between them. The CDR3 covers 15 residues. Germline V gene data show CDR1 as MDHEN and CDR2 as SYDVKM. DNA for the CDR3: TGTGCCACCCTAACACTACAGGGAGATAATGAAAAACTGTTTTTT. Translation gives CATLTLQGDNEKLFF.